This T cell receptor beta chain was captured by sequencing in a study of cytomegalovirus exposure and HLA in healthy donors. A note on this clone: Its specificity is unknown.

The ends lost 8 bases at V and 7 bases at J; junction bases unmatched: 19. CDR1 and CDR2 from the germline V gene are MDHEN and SYDVKM. This CDR3 is 19 amino acids long. Findings and limits, study-wide: Later on, an analysis found that several of the most significant clusters appeared to be linked to common viral pathogens, which included parvovirus B19.

PCR involved 60 Vbeta and 13 Jbeta primers. Profiling relied on immunoSEQ multiplex PCR, and the TCRdb table lists in-frame clones only, not all of them. The sample has approximately 140,000 clones; about 81% are singletons. This clonotype originated in a middle-aged woman in good health and CMV-seropositive. The chain couples TRBV28 to TRBJ2-1; 14 nucleotides match TRBD2. Sequences were obtained from PBMCs. CDR3 nucleotides: TGTGCCAGCTCCCCACTAGTCTCTCAAGGACTAGCGGGAGGTAATGAGCAGTTCTTC. Translating it yields CASSPLVSQGLAGGNEQFF.